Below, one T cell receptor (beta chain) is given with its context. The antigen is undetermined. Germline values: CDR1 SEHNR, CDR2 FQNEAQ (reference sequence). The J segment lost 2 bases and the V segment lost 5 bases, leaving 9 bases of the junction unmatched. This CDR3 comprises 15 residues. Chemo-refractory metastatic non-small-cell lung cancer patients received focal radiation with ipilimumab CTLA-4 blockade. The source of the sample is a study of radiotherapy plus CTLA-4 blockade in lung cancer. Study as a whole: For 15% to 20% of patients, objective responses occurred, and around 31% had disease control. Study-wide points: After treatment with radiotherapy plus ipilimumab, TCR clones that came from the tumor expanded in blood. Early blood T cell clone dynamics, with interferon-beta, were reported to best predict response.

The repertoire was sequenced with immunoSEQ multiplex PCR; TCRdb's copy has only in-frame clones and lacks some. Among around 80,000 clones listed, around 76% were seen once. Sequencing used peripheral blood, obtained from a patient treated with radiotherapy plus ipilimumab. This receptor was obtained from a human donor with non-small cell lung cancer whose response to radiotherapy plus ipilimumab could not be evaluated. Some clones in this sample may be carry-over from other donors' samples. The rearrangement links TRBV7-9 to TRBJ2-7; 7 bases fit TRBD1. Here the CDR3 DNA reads TGTGCCAGCAGCCCCTACGGGACAGTTACCTACGAGCAGTACTTC. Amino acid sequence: CASSPYGTVTYEQYF.